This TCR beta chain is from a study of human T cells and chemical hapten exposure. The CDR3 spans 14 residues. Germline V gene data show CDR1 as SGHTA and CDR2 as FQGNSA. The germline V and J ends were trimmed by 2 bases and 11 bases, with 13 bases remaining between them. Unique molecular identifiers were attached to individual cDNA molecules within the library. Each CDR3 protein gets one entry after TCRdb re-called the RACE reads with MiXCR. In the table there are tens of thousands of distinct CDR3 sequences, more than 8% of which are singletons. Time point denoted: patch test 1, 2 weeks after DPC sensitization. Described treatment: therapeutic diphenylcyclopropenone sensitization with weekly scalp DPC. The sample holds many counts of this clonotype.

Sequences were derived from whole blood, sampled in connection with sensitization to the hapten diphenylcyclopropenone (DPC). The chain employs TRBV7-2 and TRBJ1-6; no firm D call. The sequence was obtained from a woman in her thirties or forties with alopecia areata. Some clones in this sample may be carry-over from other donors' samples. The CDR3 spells CASSLSQEPTPLHF. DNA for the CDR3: TGTGCCAGCAGCTTAAGCCAGGAGCCAACACCCCTCCACTTT.